Presented here are 12 T cell receptor beta chains from one specimen sequenced in a study of CD8 T cells in Susac syndrome. RNA amounts of 0.5 to 1 ug underwent reverse transcription with random hexamers. TCRdb processed the immunoSEQ multiplex PCR reads anew with MiXCR; each CDR3 protein has one entry. Here the sample spans about 280,000 distinct CDR3 sequences, approximately 84% being singletons. The sequenced sample consisted of CD8+ T cells from PBMCs. Source of these receptors: a human donor with multiple sclerosis.

This clonotype appeared a single time. The chain joins TRBV3-1 to TRBJ2-1; 15 nucleotides agree with TRBD2. The germline gives CDR1 LGHDT, CDR2 YNNKEL (reference sequence). The CDR3 length is 15 residues. The V segment lost 5 bases and the J segment 10 bases; nucleotides outside the gene matches: 6. The CDR3: CASSWTSGRAREQFF. CDR3 coding DNA: TGTGCCAGCAGCTGGACTAGCGGGAGGGCCCGCGAGCAGTTCTTC.

This clonotype showed up just once. A junction end diverges from the germline sequence, so it may reflect a read error. V is TRBV30 and J is TRBJ1-1, with D perhaps TRBD1 (5 bases). The CDR3 loop spans 11 amino acids. Looked up from germline, CDR1 is GTSNPN and CDR2 is SVGIG (reference sequence). This CDR3 is CACGEGREPLF. DNA for the CDR3: TGTGCCTGTGGAGAGGGACGGGAACCTCTCTTT.

The chain combines TRBV11-2 with TRBJ2-1, with 7 bases identical to TRBD2. Germline V gene lookup returns CDR1 SGHAT and CDR2 FQNNGV. The V gene end was trimmed by 0 bases and the J gene end by 4 bases; junction bases not matched to a gene: 9. This CDR3 contains 17 residues. CDR3: CASSLEGSSGPYNEQFF. The CDR3 coding sequence is TGTGCCAGCAGCTTAGAGGGTTCTAGCGGACCTTACAATGAGCAGTTCTTC.

The chain carries TRBV5-6 and TRBJ1-5; the match to TRBD1 covers 10 bases. With 5 bases clipped from V and 7 bases from J, the junction kept 15 bases outside the gene matches. The length of the CDR3 is 17 residues. Germline loops: CDR1 SGHDT, CDR2 YYEEEE. In DNA form, the CDR3 reads TGTGCCAGCAGTCGGGTCGACCGACAGGGGGCTGGACAGCCCCAGCATTTT. As protein: CASSRVDRQGAGQPQHF.

The chain employs TRBV27 and TRBJ2-7, with 9 bases aligning to TRBD2. With 5 bases clipped from V and 2 bases from J, the junction kept 10 bases outside the gene matches. This CDR3 is 16 amino acids long. CDR1 is MNHEY, CDR2 SMNVEV, per germline (reference sequence). The CDR3 protein is CASSPSRGGRAYEQYF. The DNA of the CDR3 is TGTGCCAGCAGTCCCTCTAGGGGCGGGAGGGCCTACGAGCAGTACTTC.

The chain is built from TRBV5-1 and TRBJ2-5, with TRBD2 matching over 13 bases. With V trimmed by 4 bases and J by 2 bases, 2 bases remained unmatched. The CDR3 loop spans 15 amino acids. Germline V gives CDR1 SGHRS, CDR2 YFSETQ. CDR3 coding DNA: TGCGCCAGCAGCCCGGGACTAGCGGGGCAAGAGACCCAGTACTTC. It translates to CASSPGLAGQETQYF.

The rearrangement joins TRBV5-1 to TRBJ2-1; no clear D gene. The germline V gene encodes CDR1 SGHRS and CDR2 YFSETQ. The CDR3 is made up of 12 amino acids. The V end was cut by 6 bases, the J end by 6 bases, with 10 bases between. The CDR3 protein is CASMGSFNEQFF. CDR3 DNA sequence: TGCGCCAGCATGGGCAGTTTCAATGAGCAGTTCTTC.

The chain uses TRBV19 and TRBJ2-1; D is possibly TRBD1 or TRBD2 (5 bases each). This CDR3 is 16 amino acids long. V dropped 3 bases and J dropped 0 bases, with 12 bases sitting between them. Germline loops: CDR1 LNHDA, CDR2 SQIVND (reference sequence). This CDR3 reads CASSITGGVSYNEQFF. CDR3 DNA: TGTGCCAGTAGTATCACTGGGGGAGTCTCCTACAATGAGCAGTTCTTC.

This sequence joins TRBV19 and TRBJ1-1, with D possibly matching TRBD1 (5 bases). The germline V gene encodes CDR1 LNHDA and CDR2 SQIVND (reference sequence). This CDR3 is built from 12 residues. Trimming pared 10 bases from V and 1 base from J, leaving 10 bases between. CDR3 protein: CAIKTANTEAFF. CDR3 in DNA: TGTGCCATTAAGACAGCGAACACTGAAGCTTTCTTT.

This chain connects TRBV28 to TRBJ1-5; a possible D gene is TRBD1 (6 bases). The CDR3 totals 18 residues. The germline CDR1 and CDR2 sequences are MDHEN and SYDVKM. Trimming left V 3 bases short and J 0 bases short, with 18 bases between. CDR3 loop: CASSLDDTGFLSNQPQHF. Written as DNA, the CDR3 is TGTGCCAGCAGTTTGGATGATACAGGGTTTCTTAGCAATCAGCCCCAGCATTTT.

This clonotype occurred once. The chain recombines TRBV28 with TRBJ2-1; D is unclear. V lost 5 bases and J lost 1, with 6 bases in between. The CDR3 is 13 amino acids. The germline gives CDR1 MDHEN, CDR2 SYDVKM. In DNA form, the CDR3 reads TGTGCCAGCAGTATGCAGTCCTACAATGAGCAGTTCTTC. Amino acids: CASSMQSYNEQFF.

The rearrangement links TRBV27 to TRBJ1-1, with a weak D call TRBD1 (5 bases). This CDR3 has 13 amino acids. V lost 9 bases to trimming and J lost 5 bases, with 16 bases between them. The germline V gene encodes CDR1 MNHEY and CDR2 SMNVEV (reference sequence). The DNA for the CDR3 is TGTGCCAGTCAGTCTGGGGGGGTGACTGAAGCTTTCTTT. Its translation: CASQSGGVTEAFF.